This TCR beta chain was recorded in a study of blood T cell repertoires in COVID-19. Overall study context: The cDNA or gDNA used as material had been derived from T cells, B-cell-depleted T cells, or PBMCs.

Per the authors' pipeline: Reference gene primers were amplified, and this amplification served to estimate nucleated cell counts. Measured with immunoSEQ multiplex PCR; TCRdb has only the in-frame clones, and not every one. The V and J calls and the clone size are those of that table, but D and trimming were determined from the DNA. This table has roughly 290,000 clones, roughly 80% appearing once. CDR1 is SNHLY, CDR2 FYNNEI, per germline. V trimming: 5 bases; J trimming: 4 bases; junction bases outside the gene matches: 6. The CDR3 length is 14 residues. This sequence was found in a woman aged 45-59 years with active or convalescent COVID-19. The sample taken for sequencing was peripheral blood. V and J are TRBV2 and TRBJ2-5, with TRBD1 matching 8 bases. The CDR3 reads CASSPRGRGETQYF. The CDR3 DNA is TGTGCCAGCAGTCCCAGGGGGCGCGGAGAGACCCAGTACTTC.